This T cell receptor (beta chain) was recorded in a study of beta chain features in type 1 diabetes. Study at large: When patients were set against healthy donors, age, gender and cell yields were similar. General study results and limits: Sequencing of cDNA might inflate the share of cells that strongly express TCR. Among all four CD4+ subsets, Type 1 diabetes patients had TCRB CDR3s that were moderately but significantly shorter.

Only one heparinised blood draw was taken per donor, and its volume averaged about 120 mL. Expressed TCRB transcripts were sequenced, since all the RNA that had been isolated was reverse transcribed. Profiled with immunoSEQ multiplex PCR; TCRdb holds only in-frame clones, not every one. The profile shows under 850,000 clones, roughly 13% of them singletons. This clone was recorded a few times. The antigen is undetermined. J was trimmed by 4 bases and V by 1 base; bases with no gene match: 17. CDR3 size: 21 residues. Germline CDR1 SGHVS, CDR2 FQNEAQ. J is TRBJ2-3 and V is TRBV7-8; 13 bases fit TRBD2. The sample comprised naive CD4+ T cells from blood. The receptor was isolated from a man between 18 and 29 years old with type 1 diabetes. CDR3 protein: CASSLGRTSGGIPQGPDTQYF. In nucleotides, the CDR3 is TGTGCCAGCAGCTTAGGAAGGACTAGCGGGGGAATTCCGCAAGGCCCAGATACGCAGTATTTT.